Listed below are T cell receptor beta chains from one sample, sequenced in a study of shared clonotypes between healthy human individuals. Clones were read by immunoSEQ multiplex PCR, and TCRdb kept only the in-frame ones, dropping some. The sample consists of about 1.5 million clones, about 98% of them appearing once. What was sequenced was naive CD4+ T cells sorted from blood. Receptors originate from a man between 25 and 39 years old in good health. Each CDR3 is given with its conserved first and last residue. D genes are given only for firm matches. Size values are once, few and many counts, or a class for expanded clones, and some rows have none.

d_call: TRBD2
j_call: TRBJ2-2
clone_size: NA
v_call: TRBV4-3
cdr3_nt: TGCGCCAGCAGCCGGACTAGCGGGAGCGTCGGGGAGCTGTTTTTT
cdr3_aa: CASSRTSGSVGELFF

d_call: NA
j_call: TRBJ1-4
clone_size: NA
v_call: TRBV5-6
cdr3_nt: TGTGCCAGCAGCCCCGGGACGGACCAAGGAAAACTGTTTTTT
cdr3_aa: CASSPGTDQGKLFF

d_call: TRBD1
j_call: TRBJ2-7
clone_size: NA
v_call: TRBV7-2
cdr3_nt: TGTGCCAGCAGGGGACAGGGGCTCTACGAGCAGTACTTC
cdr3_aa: CASRGQGLYEQYF

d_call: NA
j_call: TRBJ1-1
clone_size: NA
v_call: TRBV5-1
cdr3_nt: TGCGCCAGCACGATCGGGGCAGTGAACACTGAAGCTTTCTTT
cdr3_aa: CASTIGAVNTEAFF

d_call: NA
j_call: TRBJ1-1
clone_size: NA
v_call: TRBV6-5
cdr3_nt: TGTGCCAGCAGTTACCCCGGGGCGGGACCTAACACTGAAGCTTTCTTT
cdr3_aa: CASSYPGAGPNTEAFF

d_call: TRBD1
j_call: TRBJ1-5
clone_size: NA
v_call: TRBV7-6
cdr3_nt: TGTGCCAGCAGCGTCCGGACAGGGGGTCAGCCCCAGCATTTT
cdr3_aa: CASSVRTGGQPQHF

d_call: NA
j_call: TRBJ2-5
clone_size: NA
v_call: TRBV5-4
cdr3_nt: TGTGCCAGCAGCTTGGCCGGAACCCAAGAGACCCAGTACTTC
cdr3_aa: CASSLAGTQETQYF

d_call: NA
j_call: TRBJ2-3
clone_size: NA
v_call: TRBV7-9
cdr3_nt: TGTGCCAGCAGCCAGAAAAGCACAGATACGCAGTATTTT
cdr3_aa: CASSQKSTDTQYF

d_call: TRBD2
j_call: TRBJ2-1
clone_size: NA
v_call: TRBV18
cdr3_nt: TGTGCCAGCCACCCCTGGACTAGCGGGAGTATCGGCTACAATGAGCAGTTCTTC
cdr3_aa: CASHPWTSGSIGYNEQFF

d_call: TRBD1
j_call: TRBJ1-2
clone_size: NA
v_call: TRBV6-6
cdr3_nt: TGTGCCAGCAGTGACCGCCAGGGGGTAATCTATGGCTACACCTTC
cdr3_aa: CASSDRQGVIYGYTF

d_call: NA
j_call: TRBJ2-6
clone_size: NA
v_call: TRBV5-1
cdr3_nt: TGCGCCAGCAGCTACCGTTCCGGGGAGAGCTCTGGGGCCAACGTCCTGACTTTC
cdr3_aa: CASSYRSGESSGANVLTF

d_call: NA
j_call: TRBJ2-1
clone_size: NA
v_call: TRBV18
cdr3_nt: TGTGCCAGCTCACCAGGAGAAGGGAACAATGAGCAGTTCTTC
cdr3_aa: CASSPGEGNNEQFF

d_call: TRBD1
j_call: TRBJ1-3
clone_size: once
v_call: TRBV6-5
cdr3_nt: TGTGCCAGCAGTTGGGGACAGGCAACTTCTGGAAACACCATATATTTT
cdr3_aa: CASSWGQATSGNTIYF

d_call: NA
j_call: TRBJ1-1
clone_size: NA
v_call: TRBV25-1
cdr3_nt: TGTGCCAGCAGTGATGTCCCGAACACTGAAGCTTTCTTT
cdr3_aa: CASSDVPNTEAFF

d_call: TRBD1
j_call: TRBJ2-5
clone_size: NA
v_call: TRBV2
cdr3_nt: TGTGCCAGCAGTGTAACGGGGACAGTAGAGACCCAGTACTTC
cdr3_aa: CASSVTGTVETQYF

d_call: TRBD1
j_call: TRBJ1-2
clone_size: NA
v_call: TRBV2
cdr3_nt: TGTGCCAGCAATGGGAGGGACAGGCCATCGACTTATGGCTACACCTTC
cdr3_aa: CASNGRDRPSTYGYTF

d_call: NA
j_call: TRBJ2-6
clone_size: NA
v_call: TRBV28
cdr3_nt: TGTGCCAGCAGTTTACCCCTACGGGGGCGCGCTGGGGCCAACGTCCTGACTTTC
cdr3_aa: CASSLPLRGRAGANVLTF

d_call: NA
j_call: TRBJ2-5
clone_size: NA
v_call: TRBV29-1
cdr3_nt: TGCAGCGTAAAAGGGACTACCCAGTACTTC
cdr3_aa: CSVKGTTQYF

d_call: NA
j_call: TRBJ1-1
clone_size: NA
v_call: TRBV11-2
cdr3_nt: TGTGCCAGCAGCTTAAGGTCGAACACTGAAGCTTTCTTT
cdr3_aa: CASSLRSNTEAFF

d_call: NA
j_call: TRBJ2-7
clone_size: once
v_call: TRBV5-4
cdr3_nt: TGTGCCAGCAGCCCCACGGGAACTACCGCCTACGAGCAGTACTTC
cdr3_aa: CASSPTGTTAYEQYF

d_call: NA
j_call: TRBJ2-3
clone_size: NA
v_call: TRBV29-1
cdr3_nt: TGCAGCGTTGAAGGGGGCAGGGGCACAGATACGCAGTATTTT
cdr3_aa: CSVEGGRGTDTQYF

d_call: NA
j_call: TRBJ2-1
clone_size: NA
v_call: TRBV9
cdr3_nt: TGTGCCAGCAGCGTAGCTTTGGGGTCCTCTATATACAATGAGCAGTTCTTC
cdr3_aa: CASSVALGSSIYNEQFF

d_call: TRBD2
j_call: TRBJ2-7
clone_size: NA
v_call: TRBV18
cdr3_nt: TGTGCCAGCTCACCCCTCCCTTCTAGCGGGAGCTACGAGCAGTACTTC
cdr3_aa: CASSPLPSSGSYEQYF

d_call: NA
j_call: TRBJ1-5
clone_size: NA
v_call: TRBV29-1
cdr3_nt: TGCAGCGTTGTAAGTCAGGGTGAGGGTCAGCCCCAGCATTTT
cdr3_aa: CSVVSQGEGQPQHF

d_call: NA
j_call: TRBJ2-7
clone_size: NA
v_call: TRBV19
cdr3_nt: TGTGCCAGTAGTATCGAGGAAACCTACGAGCAGTACTTC
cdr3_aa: CASSIEETYEQYF

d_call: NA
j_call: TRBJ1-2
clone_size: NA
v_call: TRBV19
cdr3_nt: TGTGCCAGTAGTGAAATGGAGTACTATGGCTACACCTTC
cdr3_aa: CASSEMEYYGYTF

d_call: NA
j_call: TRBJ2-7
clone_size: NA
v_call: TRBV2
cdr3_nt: TGTGCCAGCAGTGAACAGGGCACCGACTACGAGCAGTACTTC
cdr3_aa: CASSEQGTDYEQYF

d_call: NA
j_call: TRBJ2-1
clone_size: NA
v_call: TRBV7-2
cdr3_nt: TGTGCCAGCAGCTTAGTGGTAGCGAAGGATGAGCAGTTCTTC
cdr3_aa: CASSLVVAKDEQFF

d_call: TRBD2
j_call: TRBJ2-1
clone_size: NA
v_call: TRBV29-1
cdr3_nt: TGCAGCGTTGAAATAATCGGGACTAGCGGGAGTAGGTACAATGAGCAGTTCTTC
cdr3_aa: CSVEIIGTSGSRYNEQFF

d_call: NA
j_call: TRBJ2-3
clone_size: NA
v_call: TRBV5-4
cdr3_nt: TGTGCCAGCAGCCTGGGGACCGCCCTTAGGGATACGCAGTATTTT
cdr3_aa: CASSLGTALRDTQYF

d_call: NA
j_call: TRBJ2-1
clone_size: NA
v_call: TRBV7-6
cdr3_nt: TGTGCCAGCAGCTTAGAGGTAGCGACGGGAGTGAGGAATGAGCAGTTCTTC
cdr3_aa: CASSLEVATGVRNEQFF

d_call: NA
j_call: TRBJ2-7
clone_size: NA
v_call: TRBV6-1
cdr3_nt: TGTGCCAGCAGTGCCACGACAGTACCGAACTACGAGCAGTACTTC
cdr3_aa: CASSATTVPNYEQYF

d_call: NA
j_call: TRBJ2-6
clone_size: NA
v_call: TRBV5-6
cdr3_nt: TGTGCCAGCAGCTTGCGGATCTCTGGGGCCAACGTCCTGACTTTC
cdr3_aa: CASSLRISGANVLTF

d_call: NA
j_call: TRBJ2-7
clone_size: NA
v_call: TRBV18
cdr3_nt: TGTGCCAGCTCACCACCCGACGGGGTGACCTCCTACGAGCAGTACTTC
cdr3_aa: CASSPPDGVTSYEQYF

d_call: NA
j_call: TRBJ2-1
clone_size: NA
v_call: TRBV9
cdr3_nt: TGTGCCAGCAGCGATAGAGGGGGCTCCTACAATGAGCAGTTCTTC
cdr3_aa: CASSDRGGSYNEQFF

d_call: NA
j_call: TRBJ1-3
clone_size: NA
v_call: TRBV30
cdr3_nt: TGTGCCTGGAGTGGAGGGGCGCCAGGAAACACCATATATTTT
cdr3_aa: CAWSGGAPGNTIYF